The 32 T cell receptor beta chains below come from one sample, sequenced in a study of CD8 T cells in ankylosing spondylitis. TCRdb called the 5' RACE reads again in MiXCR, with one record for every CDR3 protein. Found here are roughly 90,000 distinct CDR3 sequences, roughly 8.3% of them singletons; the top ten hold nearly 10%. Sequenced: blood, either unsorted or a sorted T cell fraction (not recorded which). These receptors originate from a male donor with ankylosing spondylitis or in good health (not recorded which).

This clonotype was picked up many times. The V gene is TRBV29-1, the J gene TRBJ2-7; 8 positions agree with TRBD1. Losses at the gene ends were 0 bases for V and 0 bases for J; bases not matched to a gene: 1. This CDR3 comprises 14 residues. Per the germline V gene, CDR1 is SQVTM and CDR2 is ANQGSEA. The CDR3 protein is CSVEEGTGSYEQYF. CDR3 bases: TGCAGCGTTGAAGAGGGGACAGGCTCCTACGAGCAGTACTTC.

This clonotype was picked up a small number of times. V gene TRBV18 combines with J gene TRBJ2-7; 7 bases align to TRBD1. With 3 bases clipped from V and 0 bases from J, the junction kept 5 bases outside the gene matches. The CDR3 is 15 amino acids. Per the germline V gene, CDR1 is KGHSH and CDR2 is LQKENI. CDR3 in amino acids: CASSPATGISYEQYF. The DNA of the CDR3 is TGTGCCAGCTCACCTGCGACAGGGATCTCCTACGAGCAGTACTTC. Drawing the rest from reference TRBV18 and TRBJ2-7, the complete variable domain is NAGVMQNPRHLVRRRGQEARLRCSPMKGHSHVYWYRQLPEEGLKFMVYLQKENIIDESGMPKERFSAEFPKEGPSILRIQQVVRGDSAAYFCASSPATGISYEQYFGPGTRLTVT.

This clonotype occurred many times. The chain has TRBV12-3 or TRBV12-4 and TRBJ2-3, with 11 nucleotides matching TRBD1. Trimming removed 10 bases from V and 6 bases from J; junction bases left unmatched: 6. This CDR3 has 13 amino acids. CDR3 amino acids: CATGTGGPDTQYF. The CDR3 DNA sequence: TGTGCCACCGGGACAGGGGGACCTGATACGCAGTATTTT.

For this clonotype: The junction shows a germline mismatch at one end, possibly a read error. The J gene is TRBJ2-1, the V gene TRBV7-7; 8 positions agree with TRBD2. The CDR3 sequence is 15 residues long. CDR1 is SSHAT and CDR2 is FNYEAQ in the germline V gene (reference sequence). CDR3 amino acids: CASSFGQRGSNEQFF. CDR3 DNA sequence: TGTGCTAGCAGCTTCGGCCAGCGGGGGAGCAATGAGCAGTTCTTC.

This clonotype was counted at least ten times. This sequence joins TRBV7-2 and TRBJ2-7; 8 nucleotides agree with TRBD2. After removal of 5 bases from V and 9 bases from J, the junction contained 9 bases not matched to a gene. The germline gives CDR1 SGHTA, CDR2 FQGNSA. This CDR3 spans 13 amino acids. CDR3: CASSLKREMSQYF. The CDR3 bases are TGTGCCAGCAGCCTGAAGCGGGAGATGTCGCAGTACTTC.

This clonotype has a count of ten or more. CDR3 DNA sequence: TGTGCCAGTAGTACGGACATTTATAGCAATCAGCCCCAGCATTTT. The encoded protein is CASSTDIYSNQPQHF. The chain couples TRBV19 to TRBJ1-5, with D tentatively TRBD1 (5 bases). V was cut by 4 bases and J by 0 bases, with 10 bases left in between. Germline CDR1 reads LNHDA; CDR2 reads SQIVND (reference sequence). CDR3 length: 15 residues.

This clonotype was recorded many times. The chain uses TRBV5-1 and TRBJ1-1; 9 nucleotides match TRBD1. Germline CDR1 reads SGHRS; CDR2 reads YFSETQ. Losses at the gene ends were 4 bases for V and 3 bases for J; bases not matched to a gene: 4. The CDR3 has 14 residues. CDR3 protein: CASSRRDRDTEAFF. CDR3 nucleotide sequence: TGCGCCAGCAGCCGCCGGGACAGGGACACTGAAGCTTTCTTT.

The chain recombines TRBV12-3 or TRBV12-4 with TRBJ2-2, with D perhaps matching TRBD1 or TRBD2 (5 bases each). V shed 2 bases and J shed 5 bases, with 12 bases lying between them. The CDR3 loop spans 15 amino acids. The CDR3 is CASSLRDPQTGELFF. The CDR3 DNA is TGTGCCAGCAGTTTAAGGGACCCTCAAACCGGGGAGCTGTTTTTT.

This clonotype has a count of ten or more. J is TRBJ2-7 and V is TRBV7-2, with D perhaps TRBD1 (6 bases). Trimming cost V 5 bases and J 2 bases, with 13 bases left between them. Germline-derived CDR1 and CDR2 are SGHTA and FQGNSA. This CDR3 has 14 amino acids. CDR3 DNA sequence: TGTGCCAGCAGCCTTGGGACAATCGCCTACGAGCAGTACTTC. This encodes CASSLGTIAYEQYF.

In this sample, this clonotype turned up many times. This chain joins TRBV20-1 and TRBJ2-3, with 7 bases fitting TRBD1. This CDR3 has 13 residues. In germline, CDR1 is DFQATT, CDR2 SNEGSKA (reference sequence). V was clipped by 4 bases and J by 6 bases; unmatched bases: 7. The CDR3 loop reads CSANGGRGDTQYF. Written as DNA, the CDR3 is TGCAGTGCTAACGGAGGCAGGGGGGATACGCAGTATTTT.

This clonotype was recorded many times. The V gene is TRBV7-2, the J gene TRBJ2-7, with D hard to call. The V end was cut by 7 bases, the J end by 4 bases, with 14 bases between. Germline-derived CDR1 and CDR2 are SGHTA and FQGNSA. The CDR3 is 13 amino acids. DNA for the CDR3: TGTGCCAGCACCCCCGCGGACGGTTACGAGCAGTACTTC. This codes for CASTPADGYEQYF.

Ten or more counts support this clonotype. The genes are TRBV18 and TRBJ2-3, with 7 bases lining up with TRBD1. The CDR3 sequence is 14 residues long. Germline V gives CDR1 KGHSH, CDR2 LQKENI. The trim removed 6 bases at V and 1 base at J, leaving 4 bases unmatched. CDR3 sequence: CASSPDRGTDTQYF. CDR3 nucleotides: TGTGCCAGCTCTCCAGACAGGGGCACAGATACGCAGTATTTT.

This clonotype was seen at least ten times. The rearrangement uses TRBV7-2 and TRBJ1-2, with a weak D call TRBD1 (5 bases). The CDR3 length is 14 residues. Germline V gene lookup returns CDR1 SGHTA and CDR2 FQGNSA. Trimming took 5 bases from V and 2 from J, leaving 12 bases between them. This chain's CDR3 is CASSRFDSNYGYTF. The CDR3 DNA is TGTGCCAGCAGCAGGTTCGACAGCAACTATGGCTACACCTTC.

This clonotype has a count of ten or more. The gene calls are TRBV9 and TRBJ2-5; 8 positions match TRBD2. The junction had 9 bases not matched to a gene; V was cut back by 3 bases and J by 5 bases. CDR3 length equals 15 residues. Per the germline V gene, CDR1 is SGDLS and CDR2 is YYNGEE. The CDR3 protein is CASSALAGFRETQYF. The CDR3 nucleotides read TGTGCCAGCAGCGCCTTAGCGGGGTTCCGTGAGACCCAGTACTTC.

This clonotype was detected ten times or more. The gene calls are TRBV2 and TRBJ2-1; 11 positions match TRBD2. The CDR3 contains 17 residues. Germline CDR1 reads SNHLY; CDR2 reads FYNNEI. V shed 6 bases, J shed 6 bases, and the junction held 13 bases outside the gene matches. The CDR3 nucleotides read TGTGCCAGCAGCGTATCTAGCGGGAGGCCTACCAGCAATGAGCAGTTCTTC. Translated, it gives CASSVSSGRPTSNEQFF.

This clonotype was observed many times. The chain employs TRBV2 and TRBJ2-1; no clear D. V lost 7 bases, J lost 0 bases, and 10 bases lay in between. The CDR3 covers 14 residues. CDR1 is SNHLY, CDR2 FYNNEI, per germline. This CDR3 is CASNLGLSYNEQFF. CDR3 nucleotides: TGTGCCAGCAATCTGGGTCTCTCCTACAATGAGCAGTTCTTC.

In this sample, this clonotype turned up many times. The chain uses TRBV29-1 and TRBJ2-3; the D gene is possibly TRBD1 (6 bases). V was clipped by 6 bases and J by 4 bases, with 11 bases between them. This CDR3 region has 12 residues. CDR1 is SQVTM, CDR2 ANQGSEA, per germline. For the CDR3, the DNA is TGCAGCGTCCACAGGGTACCAGATACGCAGTATTTT. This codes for CSVHRVPDTQYF.

The CDR3 loop is CSAARTGPNTGELFF. Here the CDR3 DNA reads TGCAGTGCTGCCCGGACAGGGCCGAACACCGGGGAGCTGTTTTTT. The chain employs TRBV20-1 and TRBJ2-2; 8 nucleotides match TRBD1. This CDR3 has 15 residues. Trimming took 5 bases from V and 0 from J; bases not matched to a gene: 5. CDR1 and CDR2 (germline): DFQATT, SNEGSKA (reference sequence).

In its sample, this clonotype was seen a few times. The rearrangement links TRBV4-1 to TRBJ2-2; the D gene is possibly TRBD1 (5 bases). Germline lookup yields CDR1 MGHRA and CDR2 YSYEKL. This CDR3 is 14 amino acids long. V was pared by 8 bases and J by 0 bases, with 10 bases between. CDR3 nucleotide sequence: TGCGCCAGCCTACAGGAGCCGAACACCGGGGAGCTGTTTTTT. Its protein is CASLQEPNTGELFF.

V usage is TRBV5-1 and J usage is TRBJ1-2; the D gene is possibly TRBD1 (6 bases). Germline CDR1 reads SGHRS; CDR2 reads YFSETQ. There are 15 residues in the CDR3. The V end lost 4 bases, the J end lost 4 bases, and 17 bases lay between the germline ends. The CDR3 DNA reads TGCGCCAGCAGCCCGGACAGACCAGGAGGCTATGGCTACACCTTC. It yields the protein CASSPDRPGGYGYTF.

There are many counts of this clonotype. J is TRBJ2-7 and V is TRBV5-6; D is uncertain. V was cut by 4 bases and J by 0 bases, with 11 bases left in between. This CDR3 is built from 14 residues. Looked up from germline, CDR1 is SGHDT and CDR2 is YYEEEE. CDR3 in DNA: TGTGCCAGCAGCCTCGACGGTTTCTCCTACGAGCAGTACTTC. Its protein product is CASSLDGFSYEQYF.

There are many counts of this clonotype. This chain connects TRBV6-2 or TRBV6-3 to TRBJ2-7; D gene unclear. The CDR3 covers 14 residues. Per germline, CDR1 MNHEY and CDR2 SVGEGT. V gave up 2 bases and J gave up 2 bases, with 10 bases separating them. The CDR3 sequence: CASSYSLQPYEQYF. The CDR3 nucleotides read TGTGCCAGCAGTTACAGTCTCCAACCCTACGAGCAGTACTTC.

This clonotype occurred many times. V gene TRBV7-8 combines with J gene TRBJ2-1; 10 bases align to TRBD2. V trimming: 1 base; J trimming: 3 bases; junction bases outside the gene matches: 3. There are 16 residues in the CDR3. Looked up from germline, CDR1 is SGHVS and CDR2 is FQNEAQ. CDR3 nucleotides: TGTGCCAGCAGCTTAGTACTAGCGGGAATCTACAATGAGCAGTTCTTC. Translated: CASSLVLAGIYNEQFF.

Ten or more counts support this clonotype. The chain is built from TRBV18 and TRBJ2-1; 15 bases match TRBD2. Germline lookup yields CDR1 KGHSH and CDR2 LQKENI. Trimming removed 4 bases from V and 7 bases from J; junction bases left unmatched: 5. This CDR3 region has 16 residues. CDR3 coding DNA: TGTGCCAGCTCACGGACTAGCGGGGGGGCTTTAAATGAGCAGTTCTTC. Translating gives CASSRTSGGALNEQFF.

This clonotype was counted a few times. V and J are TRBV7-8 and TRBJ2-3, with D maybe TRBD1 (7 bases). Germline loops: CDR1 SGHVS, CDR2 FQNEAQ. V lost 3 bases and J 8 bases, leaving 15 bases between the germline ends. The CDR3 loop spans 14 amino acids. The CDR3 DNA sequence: TGTGCCAGCAGCTTTACACAGGGGAGGTTTACGCAGTATTTT. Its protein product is CASSFTQGRFTQYF.

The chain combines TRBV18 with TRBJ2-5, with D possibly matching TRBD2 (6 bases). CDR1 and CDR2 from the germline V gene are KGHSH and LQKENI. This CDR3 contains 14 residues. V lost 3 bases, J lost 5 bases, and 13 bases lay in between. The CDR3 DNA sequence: TGTGCCAGCTCACCTTACGGGAGTGGGGAGACCCAGTACTTC. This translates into CASSPYGSGETQYF.

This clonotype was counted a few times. DNA of the CDR3: TGCAGTGCTCCTGACAGGGGCTATGGCTACACCTTC. Its translation: CSAPDRGYGYTF. J is TRBJ1-2 and V is TRBV20-1, with 8 bases matching TRBD1. Per the germline V gene, CDR1 is DFQATT and CDR2 is SNEGSKA (reference sequence). The CDR3 has 12 amino acids. The trim removed 5 bases at V and 4 bases at J, leaving 3 bases unmatched.

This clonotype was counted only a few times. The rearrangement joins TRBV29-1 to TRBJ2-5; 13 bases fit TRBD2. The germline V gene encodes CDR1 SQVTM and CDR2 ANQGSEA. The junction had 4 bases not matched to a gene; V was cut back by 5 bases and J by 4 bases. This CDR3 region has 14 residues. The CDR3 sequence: CSVTSGGVRETQYF. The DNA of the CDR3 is TGCAGCGTTACTAGCGGGGGGGTCAGAGAGACCCAGTACTTC. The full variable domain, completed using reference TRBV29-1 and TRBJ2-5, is SAVISQKPSRDICQRGTSLTIQCQVDSQVTMMFWYRQQPGQSLTLIATANQGSEATYESGFVIDKFPISRPNLTFSTLTVSNMSPEDSSIYLCSVTSGGVRETQYFGPGTRLLVL.

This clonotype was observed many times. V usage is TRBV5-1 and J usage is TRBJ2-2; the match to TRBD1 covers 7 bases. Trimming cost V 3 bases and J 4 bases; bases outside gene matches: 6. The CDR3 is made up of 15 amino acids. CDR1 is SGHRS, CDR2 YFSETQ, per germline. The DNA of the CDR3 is TGCGCCAGCAGCTACCAGACAGGGACCACCGGGGAGCTGTTTTTT. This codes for CASSYQTGTTGELFF.

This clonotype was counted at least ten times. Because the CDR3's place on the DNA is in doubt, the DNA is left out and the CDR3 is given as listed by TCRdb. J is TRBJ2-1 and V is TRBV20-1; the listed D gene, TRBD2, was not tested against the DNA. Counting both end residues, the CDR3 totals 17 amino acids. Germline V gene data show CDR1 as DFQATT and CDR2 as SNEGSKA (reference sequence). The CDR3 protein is CSERDSETYVCYNEQFF.

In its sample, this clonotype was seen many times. The CDR3 sequence is CASSQPGQGSYEQYF. The CDR3 DNA sequence: TGCGCCAGCAGCCAGCCGGGACAGGGATCTTACGAGCAGTACTTC. The genes are TRBV4-1 and TRBJ2-7, with 9 positions matching TRBD1. In germline, CDR1 is MGHRA, CDR2 YSYEKL. This CDR3 comprises 15 residues. Trimming cost V 3 bases and J 4 bases; bases outside gene matches: 7.

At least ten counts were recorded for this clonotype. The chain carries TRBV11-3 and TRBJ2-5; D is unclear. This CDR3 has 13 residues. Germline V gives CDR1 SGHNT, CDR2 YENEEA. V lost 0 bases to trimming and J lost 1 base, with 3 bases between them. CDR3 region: CASSLDPQETQYF. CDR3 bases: TGTGCCAGCAGCTTAGACCCCCAAGAGACCCAGTACTTC. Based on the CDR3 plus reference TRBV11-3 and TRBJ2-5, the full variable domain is EAGVVQSPRYKIIEKKQPVAFWCNPISGHNTLYWYLQNLGQGPELLIRYENEEAVDDSQLPKDRFSAERLKGVDSTLKIQPAELGDSAVYLCASSLDPQETQYFGPGTRLLVL.